This T cell receptor beta chain was found in a study of human T cells and chemical hapten exposure. In the study overall: Alopecia universalis, totalis or areata was present in patients who were mostly female.

V trimming: 6 bases; J trimming: 2 bases; junction bases outside the gene matches: 1. Germline V gene lookup returns CDR1 SNHLY and CDR2 FYNNEI. The CDR3 contains 14 residues. Time point of the sample: pre-sensitization, week 0. The treatment here: therapeutic diphenylcyclopropenone sensitization with weekly scalp DPC. TCRdb itself ran the RACE reads through MiXCR, one entry per CDR3 protein. The sample lists about 80,000 distinct CDR3 sequences; 12% to 15% were seen once. The sequenced sample was whole blood, obtained in connection with sensitization to the hapten diphenylcyclopropenone (DPC). V and J are TRBV2 and TRBJ2-2; 9 nucleotides agree with TRBD2. This clonotype originated in a woman in her 50s with alopecia areata. Some clones in this sample may be carry-over from other donors' samples. CDR3: CASRGTSNTGELFF. CDR3 bases: TGTGCCAGCAGAGGGACTAGCAACACCGGGGAGCTGTTTTTT.